The clone carrying this TCR beta chain was found a few times. The data belong to a study of blood T cell repertoires in COVID-19. For the study at large: Samples representing acute and convalescent COVID-19 were sourced from the United States, Italy and Spain.

Trimming removed 4 bases at V and 0 bases at J, with 9 bases between. This CDR3 region has 14 residues. Methods used by the authors: Estimation of nucleated cell counts relied on the amplification of reference gene primers. Assay used: immunoSEQ multiplex PCR; TCRdb lists only in-frame clones, some missing. Clonal size and the V and J genes are those of that table, whereas D and trimming came from the DNA. The table lists about 140,000 clones, more than 70% of them singletons, with 8% to 11% in the top ten. This TCR was sampled from a middle-aged man with active or convalescent COVID-19. The sample taken for sequencing was peripheral blood. The chain is built from TRBV6-7 and TRBJ1-1; D not resolved. TRBV6-7 is recorded as an ORF, its role being uncertain. CDR3 sequence reads: CASSLWRLNTEAFF. The DNA for the CDR3 is TGTGCCAGCAGTTTATGGCGGTTGAACACTGAAGCTTTCTTT.